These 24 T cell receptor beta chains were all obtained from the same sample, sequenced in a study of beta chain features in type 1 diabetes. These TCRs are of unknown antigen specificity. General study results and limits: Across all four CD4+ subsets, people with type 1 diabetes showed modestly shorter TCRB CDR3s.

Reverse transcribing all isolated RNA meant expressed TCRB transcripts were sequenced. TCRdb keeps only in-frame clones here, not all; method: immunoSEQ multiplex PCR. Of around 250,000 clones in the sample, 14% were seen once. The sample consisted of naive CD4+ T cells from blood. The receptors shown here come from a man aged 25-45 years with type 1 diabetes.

This CDR3 is CASSEALPSAYNEQFF. The CDR3 DNA reads as TGTGCCAGCAGTGAAGCACTCCCTAGCGCCTACAATGAGCAGTTCTTC. This sequence joins TRBV2 and TRBJ2-1; a weak D match, TRBD2 (6 bases). CDR3 size: 16 residues. In germline, CDR1 is SNHLY, CDR2 FYNNEI. Between the trimmed V and J ends, which lost 0 bases and 2 bases, there was a span of 11 bases. The full variable domain, rest sourced from reference TRBV2 and TRBJ2-1, is EPEVTQTPSHQVTQMGQEVILRCVPISNHLYFYWYRQILGQKVEFLVSFYNNEISEKSEIFDDQFSVERPDGSNFTLKIRSTKLEDSAMYFCASSEALPSAYNEQFFGPGTRLTVL.

The CDR3 DNA reads as TGTGCCAGCTCACCAGCGAGCAGGGGATCCTACGAGCAGTACTTC. It specifies CASSPASRGSYEQYF. The chain has TRBV18 and TRBJ2-7; the D gene is possibly TRBD1 (6 bases). V lost 2 bases to trimming and J lost 1 base, with 12 bases between them. The CDR3 has 15 residues. CDR1 and CDR2 (germline): KGHSH, LQKENI.

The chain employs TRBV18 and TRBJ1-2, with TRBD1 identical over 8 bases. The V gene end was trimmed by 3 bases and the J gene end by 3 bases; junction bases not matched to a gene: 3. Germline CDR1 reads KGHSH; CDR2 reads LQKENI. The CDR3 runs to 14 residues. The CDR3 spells CASSPDRDYYGYTF. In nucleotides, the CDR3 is TGTGCCAGCTCACCGGACAGGGATTACTATGGCTACACCTTC.

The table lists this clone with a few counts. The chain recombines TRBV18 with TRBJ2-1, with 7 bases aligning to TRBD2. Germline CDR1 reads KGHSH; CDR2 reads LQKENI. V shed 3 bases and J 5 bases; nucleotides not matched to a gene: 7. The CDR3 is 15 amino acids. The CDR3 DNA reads TGTGCCAGCTCACCGCCCGGACTAGGAAACAATGAGCAGTTCTTC. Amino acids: CASSPPGLGNNEQFF.

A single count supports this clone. The CDR3 is CASSLVSRSAGGRGATGELFF. In nucleotides, the CDR3 is TGCGCCAGCAGCTTGGTCTCTCGATCAGCGGGAGGACGGGGGGCCACCGGGGAGCTGTTTTTT. The chain recombines TRBV5-1 with TRBJ2-2; 9 nucleotides match TRBD2. The germline gives CDR1 SGHRS, CDR2 YFSETQ. V lost 0 bases and J lost 4; bases outside the gene matches: 19. The CDR3 is 21 residues long. Looking up the rest from reference TRBV5-1 and TRBJ2-2 gives the full variable domain: KAGVTQTPRYLIKTRGQQVTLSCSPISGHRSVSWYQQTPGQGLQFLFEYFSETQRNKGNFPGRFSGRQFSNSRSEMNVSTLELGDSALYLCASSLVSRSAGGRGATGELFFGEGSRLTVL.

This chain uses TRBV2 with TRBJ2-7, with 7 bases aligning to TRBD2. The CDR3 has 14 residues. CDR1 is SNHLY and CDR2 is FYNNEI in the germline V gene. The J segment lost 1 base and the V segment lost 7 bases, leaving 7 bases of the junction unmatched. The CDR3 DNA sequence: TGTGCCAGCAAACCGAGGACTAGGTCCTACGAGCAGTACTTC. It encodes CASKPRTRSYEQYF. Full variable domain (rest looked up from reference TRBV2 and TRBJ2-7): EPEVTQTPSHQVTQMGQEVILRCVPISNHLYFYWYRQILGQKVEFLVSFYNNEISEKSEIFDDQFSVERPDGSNFTLKIRSTKLEDSAMYFCASKPRTRSYEQYFGPGTRLTVT.

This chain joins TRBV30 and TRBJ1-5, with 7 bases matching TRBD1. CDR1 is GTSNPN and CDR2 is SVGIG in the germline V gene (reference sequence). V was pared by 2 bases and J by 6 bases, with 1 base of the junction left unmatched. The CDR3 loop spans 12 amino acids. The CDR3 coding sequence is TGTGCCTGGAGTTCAGGGGGTCAGCCCCAGCATTTT. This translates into CAWSSGGQPQHF.

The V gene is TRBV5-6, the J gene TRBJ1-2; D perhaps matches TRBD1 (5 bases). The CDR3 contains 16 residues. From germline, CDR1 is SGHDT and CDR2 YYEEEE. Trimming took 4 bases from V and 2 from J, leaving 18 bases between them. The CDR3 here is CASSATGWGGNYGYTF. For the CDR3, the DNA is TGTGCCAGCAGCGCCACTGGATGGGGGGGAAACTATGGCTACACCTTC. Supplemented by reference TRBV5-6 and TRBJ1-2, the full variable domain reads DAGVTQSPTHLIKTRGQQVTLRCSPKSGHDTVSWYQQALGQGPQFIFQYYEEEERQRGNFPDRFSGHQFPNYSSELNVNALLLGDSALYLCASSATGWGGNYGYTFGSGTRLTVV.

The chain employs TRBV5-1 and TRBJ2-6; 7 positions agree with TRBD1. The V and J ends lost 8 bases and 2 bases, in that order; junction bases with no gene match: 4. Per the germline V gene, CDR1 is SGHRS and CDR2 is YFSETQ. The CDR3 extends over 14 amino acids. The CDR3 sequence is CASRQGAGANVLTF. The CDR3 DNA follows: TGCGCCAGTAGACAGGGTGCTGGGGCCAACGTCCTGACTTTC.

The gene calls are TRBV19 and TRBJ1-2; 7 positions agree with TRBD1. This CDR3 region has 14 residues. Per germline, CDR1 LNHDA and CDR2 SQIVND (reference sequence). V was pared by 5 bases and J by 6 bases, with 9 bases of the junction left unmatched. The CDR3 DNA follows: TGTGCCAGTAGTTCCCGAGGGACAGTGGATGGCTACACCTTC. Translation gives CASSSRGTVDGYTF.

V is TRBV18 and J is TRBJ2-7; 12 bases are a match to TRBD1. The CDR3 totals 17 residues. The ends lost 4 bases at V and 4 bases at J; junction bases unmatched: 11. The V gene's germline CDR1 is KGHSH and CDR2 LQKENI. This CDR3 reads CASSQHPPGQGAYEQYF. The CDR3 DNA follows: TGTGCCAGCTCACAACACCCCCCGGGACAGGGGGCTTACGAGCAGTACTTC.

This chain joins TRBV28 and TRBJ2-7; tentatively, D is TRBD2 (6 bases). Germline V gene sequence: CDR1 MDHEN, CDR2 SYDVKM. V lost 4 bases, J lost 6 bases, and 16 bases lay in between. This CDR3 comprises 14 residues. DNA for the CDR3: TGTGCCAGCAGTTCCCCGGGACTGCCCTCCGAGCAGTACTTC. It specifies CASSSPGLPSEQYF.

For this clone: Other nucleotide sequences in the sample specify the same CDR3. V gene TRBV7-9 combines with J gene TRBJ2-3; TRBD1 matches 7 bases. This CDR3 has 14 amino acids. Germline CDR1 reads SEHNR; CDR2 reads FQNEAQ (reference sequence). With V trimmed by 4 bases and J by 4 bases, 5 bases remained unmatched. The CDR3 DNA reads TGTGCCAGCAGCTCGCCTCAGGGGGCAGATACGCAGTATTTT. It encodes CASSSPQGADTQYF.

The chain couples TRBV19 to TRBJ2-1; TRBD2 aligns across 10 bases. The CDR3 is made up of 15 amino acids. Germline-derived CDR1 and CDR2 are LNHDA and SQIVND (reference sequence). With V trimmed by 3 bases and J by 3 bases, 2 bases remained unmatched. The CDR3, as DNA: TGTGCCAGTAGTATCAGGACTAGCGGCTACAATGAGCAGTTCTTC. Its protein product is CASSIRTSGYNEQFF. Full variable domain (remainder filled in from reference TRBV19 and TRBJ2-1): DGGITQSPKYLFRKEGQNVTLSCEQNLNHDAMYWYRQDPGQGLRLIYYSQIVNDFQKGDIAEGYSVSREKKESFPLTVTSAQKNPTAFYLCASSIRTSGYNEQFFGPGTRLTVL.

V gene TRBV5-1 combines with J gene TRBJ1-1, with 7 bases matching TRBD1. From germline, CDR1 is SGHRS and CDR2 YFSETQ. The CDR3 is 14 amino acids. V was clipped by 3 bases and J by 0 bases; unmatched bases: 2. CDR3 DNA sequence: TGCGCCAGCAGCTGGGACAGCTTGAACACTGAAGCTTTCTTT. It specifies CASSWDSLNTEAFF.

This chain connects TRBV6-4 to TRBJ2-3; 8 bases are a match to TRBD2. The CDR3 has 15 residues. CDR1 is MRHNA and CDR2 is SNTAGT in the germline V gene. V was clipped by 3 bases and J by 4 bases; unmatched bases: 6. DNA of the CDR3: TGTGCCAGCAGTGAACGGGAGGGCCTCCCAGATACGCAGTATTTT. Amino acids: CASSEREGLPDTQYF.

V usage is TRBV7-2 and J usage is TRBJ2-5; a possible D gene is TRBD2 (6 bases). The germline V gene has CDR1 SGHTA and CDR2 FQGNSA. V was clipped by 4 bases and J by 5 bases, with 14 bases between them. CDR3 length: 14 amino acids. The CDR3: CASSWNSGAETQYF. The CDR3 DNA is TGTGCCAGCAGCTGGAATAGCGGTGCCGAGACCCAGTACTTC.

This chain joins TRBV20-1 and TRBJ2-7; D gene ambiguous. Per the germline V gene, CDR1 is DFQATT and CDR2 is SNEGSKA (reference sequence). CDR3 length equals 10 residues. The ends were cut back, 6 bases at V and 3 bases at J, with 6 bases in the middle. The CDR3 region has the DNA TGCAGTGCCAAAAACTACGAGCAGTACTTC. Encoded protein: CSAKNYEQYF.

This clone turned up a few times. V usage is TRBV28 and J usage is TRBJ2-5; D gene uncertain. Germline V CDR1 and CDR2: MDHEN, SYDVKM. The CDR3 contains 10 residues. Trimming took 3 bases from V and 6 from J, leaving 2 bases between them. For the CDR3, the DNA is TGTGCCAGCAGTTTCAAGACCCAGTACTTC. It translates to CASSFKTQYF.

The CDR3 DNA reads TGTGCCAGCAGTTCCGTACGAGCGGGAGATAGCGATGAGCAGTTCTTC. Its translation: CASSSVRAGDSDEQFF. The rearrangement links TRBV6-6 to TRBJ2-1, with 8 bases matching TRBD2. The CDR3 covers 16 residues. Germline CDR1 and CDR2: MNHNY and SVGAGI (reference sequence). V was clipped by 4 bases and J by 8 bases; unmatched bases: 13.

CDR3 bases: TGTGCCAGCAGCACACAGGGGCAAAAGGGCTACACCTTC. Its translation is CASSTQGQKGYTF. The chain couples TRBV7-2 to TRBJ1-2; 7 nucleotides agree with TRBD1. With 5 bases clipped from V and 8 bases from J, the junction kept 8 bases outside the gene matches. Germline V gives CDR1 SGHTA, CDR2 FQGNSA. This CDR3 is 13 amino acids long.

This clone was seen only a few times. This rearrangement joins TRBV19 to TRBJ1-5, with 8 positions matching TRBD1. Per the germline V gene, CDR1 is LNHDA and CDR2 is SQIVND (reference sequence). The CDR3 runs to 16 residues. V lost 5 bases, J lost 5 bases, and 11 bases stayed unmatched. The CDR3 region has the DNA TGTGCCAGTAGTGCCCGGACCGGGGACAGGTATCAGCCCCAGCATTTT. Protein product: CASSARTGDRYQPQHF. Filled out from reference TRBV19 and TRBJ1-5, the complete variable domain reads DGGITQSPKYLFRKEGQNVTLSCEQNLNHDAMYWYRQDPGQGLRLIYYSQIVNDFQKGDIAEGYSVSREKKESFPLTVTSAQKNPTAFYLCASSARTGDRYQPQHFGDGTRLSIL.

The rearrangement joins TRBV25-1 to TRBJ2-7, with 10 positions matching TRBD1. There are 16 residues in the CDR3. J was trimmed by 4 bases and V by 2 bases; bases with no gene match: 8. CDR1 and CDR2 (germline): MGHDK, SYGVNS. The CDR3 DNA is TGTGCCAGCAGTGAAATAGTCTTGGACAGGGGGTACGAGCAGTACTTC. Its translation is CASSEIVLDRGYEQYF.

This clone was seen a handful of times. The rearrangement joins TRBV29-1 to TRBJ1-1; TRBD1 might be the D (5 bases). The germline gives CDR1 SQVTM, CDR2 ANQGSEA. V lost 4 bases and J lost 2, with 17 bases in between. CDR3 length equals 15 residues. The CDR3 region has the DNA TGCAGCGTTGGTCCGGGGGGTAGATCTAACACTGAAGCTTTCTTT. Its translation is CSVGPGGRSNTEAFF. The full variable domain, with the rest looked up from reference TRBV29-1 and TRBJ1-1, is SAVISQKPSRDICQRGTSLTIQCQVDSQVTMMFWYRQQPGQSLTLIATANQGSEATYESGFVIDKFPISRPNLTFSTLTVSNMSPEDSSIYLCSVGPGGRSNTEAFFGQGTRLTVV.